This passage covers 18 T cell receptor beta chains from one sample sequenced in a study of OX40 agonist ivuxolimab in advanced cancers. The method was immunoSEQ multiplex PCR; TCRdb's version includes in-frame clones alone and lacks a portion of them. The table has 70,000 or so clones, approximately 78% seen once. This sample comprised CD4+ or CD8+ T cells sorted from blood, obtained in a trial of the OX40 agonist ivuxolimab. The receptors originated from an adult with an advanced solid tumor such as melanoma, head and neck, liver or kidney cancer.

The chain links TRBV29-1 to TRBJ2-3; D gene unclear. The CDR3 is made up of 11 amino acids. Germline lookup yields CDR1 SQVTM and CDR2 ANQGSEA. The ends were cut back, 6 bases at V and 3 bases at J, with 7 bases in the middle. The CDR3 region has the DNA TGCAGCGTCCACTGGACAGATACGCAGTATTTT. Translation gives CSVHWTDTQYF.

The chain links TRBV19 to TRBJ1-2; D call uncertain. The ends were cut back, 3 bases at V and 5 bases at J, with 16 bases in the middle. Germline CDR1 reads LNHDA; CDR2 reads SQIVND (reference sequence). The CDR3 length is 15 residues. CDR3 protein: CASSMPGWGRYGYTF. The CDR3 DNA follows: TGTGCCAGTAGTATGCCGGGTTGGGGTAGATATGGCTACACCTTC.

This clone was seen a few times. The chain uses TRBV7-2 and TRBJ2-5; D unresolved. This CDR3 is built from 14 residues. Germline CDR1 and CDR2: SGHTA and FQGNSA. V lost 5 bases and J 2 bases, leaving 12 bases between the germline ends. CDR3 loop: CASSPAGPQETQYF. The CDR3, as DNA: TGTGCCAGCAGCCCGGCCGGGCCTCAAGAGACCCAGTACTTC.

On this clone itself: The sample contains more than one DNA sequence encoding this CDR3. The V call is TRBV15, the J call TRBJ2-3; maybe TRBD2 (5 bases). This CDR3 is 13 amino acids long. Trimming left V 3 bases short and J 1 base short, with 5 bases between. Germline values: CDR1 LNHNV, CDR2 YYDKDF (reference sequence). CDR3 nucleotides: TGTGCCACCAGCAGCGGGGGCACAGATACGCAGTATTTT. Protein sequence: CATSSGGTDTQYF.

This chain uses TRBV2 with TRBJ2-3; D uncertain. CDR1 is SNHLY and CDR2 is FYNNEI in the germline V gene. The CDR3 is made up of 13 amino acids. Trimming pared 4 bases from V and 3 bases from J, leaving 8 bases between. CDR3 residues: CASSVPTTDTQYF. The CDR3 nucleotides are TGTGCCAGCAGTGTTCCCACTACAGATACGCAGTATTTT.

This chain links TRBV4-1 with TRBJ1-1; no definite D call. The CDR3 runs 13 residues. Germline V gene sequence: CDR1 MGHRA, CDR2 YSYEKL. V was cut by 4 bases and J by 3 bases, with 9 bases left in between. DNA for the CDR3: TGCGCCAGCAGCCCTAGAAGTCACACTGAAGCTTTCTTT. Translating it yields CASSPRSHTEAFF.

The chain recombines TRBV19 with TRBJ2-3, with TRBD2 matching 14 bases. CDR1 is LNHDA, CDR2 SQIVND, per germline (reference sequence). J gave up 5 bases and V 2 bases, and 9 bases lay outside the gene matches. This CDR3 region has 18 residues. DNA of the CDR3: TGTGCCAGTAGTATATTGCGTGGACTAGCGGGGGGTGTAGATACGCAGTATTTT. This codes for CASSILRGLAGGVDTQYF.

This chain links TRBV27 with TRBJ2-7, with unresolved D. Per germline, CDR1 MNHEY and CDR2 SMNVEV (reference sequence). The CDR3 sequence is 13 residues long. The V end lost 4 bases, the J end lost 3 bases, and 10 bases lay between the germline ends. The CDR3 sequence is CASSSSYGYEQYF. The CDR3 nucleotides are TGTGCCAGCAGTTCGTCTTATGGCTACGAGCAGTACTTC.

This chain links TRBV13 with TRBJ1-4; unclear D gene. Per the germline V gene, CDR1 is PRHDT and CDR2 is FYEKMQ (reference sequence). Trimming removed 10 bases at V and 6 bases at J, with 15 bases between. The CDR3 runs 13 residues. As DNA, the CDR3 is TGTGCCACCTACGGCTGGGGTGATGAAAAACTGTTTTTT. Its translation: CATYGWGDEKLFF.

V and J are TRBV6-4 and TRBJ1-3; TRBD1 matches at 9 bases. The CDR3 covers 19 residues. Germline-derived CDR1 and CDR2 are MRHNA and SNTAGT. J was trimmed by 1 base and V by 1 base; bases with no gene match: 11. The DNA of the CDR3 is TGTGCCAGCAGTGACTTATCCCCGGGACAGGGACCATCTGGAAACACCATATATTTT. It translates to CASSDLSPGQGPSGNTIYF.

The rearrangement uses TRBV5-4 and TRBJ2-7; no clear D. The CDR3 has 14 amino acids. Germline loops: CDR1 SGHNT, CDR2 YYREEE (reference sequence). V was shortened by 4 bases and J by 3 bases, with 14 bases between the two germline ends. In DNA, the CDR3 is TGTGCCAGCAGCCAAGAGGTACAGCGCTACGAGCAGTACTTC. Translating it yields CASSQEVQRYEQYF.

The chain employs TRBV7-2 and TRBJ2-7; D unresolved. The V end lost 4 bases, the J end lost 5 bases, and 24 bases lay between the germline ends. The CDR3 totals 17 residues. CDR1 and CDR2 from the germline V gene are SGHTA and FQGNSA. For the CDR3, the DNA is TGTGCCAGCAGCTCGGCTGGGCTAGGTCAGGTTCCGGACGAGCAGTACTTC. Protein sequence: CASSSAGLGQVPDEQYF.

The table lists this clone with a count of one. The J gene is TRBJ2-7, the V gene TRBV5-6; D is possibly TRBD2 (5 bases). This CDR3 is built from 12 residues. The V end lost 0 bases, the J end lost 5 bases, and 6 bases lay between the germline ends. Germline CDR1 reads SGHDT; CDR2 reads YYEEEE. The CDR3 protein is CASSLVGDEQYF. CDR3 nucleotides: TGTGCCAGCAGCTTGGTCGGGGACGAGCAGTACTTC.

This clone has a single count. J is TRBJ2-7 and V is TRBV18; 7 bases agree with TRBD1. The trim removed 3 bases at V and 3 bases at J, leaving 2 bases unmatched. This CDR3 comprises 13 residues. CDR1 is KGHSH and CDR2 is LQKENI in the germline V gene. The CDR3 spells CASSPGQHYEQYF. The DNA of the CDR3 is TGTGCCAGCTCACCGGGACAGCACTACGAGCAGTACTTC.

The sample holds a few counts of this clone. Written as DNA, the CDR3 is TGTGCCAGCAGCTCGACCGGGACTAGGGCCTACAATGAGCAGTTCTTC. Translated: CASSSTGTRAYNEQFF. The chain has TRBV7-2 and TRBJ2-1; 8 bases are shared with TRBD2. Unmatched junction bases numbered 7, after V lost 4 bases and J lost 2 bases. The CDR3 totals 16 residues. The V gene's germline CDR1 is SGHTA and CDR2 FQGNSA. The full variable domain, rest sourced from reference TRBV7-2 and TRBJ2-1, is GAGVSQSPSNKVTEKGKDVELRCDPISGHTALYWYRQSLGQGLEFLIYFQGNSAPDKSGLPSDRFSAERTGGSVSTLTIQRTQQEDSAVYLCASSSTGTRAYNEQFFGPGTRLTVL.

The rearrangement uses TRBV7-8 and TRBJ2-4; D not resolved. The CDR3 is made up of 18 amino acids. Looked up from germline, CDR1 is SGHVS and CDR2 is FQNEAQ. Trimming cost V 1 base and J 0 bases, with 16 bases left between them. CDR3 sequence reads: CASSLGQASSGAKNIQYF. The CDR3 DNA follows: TGTGCCAGCAGCTTAGGGCAGGCAAGCAGTGGAGCCAAAAACATTCAGTACTTC.

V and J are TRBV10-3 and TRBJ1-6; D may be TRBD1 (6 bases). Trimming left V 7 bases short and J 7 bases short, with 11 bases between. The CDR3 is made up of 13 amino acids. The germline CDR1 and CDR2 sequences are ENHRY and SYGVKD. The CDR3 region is CAINGQRNSPLHF. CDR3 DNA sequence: TGTGCCATCAACGGACAGAGAAATTCACCCCTCCACTTT.

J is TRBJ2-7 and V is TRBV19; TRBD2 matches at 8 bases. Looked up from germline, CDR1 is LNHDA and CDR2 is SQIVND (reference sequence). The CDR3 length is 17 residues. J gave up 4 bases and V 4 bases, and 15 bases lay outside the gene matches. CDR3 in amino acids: CASSSLGSAREGYEQYF. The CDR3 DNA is TGTGCCAGTAGTAGCCTAGGGAGCGCCCGGGAGGGGTACGAGCAGTACTTC.